Listed below are T cell receptor beta chains from one sample, sequenced in a study of shared clonotypes between healthy human individuals. Clones were read by immunoSEQ multiplex PCR, and TCRdb kept only the in-frame ones, dropping some. Here the sample spans about 1 million clones, about 75% being singletons. The specimen sequenced was memory CD4+ T cells sorted from blood. These receptors were collected from a man aged 18 to 30 in good health. Each CDR3 is given with its conserved first and last residue. The order of the fields is clone size, J gene, D gene, V gene, CDR3 DNA, CDR3 protein. The D gene is left open where the match is weak. Not every row has a clone size; where given, it reads once, few, many or a size class.

clone_size: once; j_call: TRBJ2-1; d_call: NA; v_call: TRBV27; cdr3_nt: TGTGCCAGCAGGGGTAGGAGGGGGATAACCTACAATGAGCAGTTCTTC; cdr3_aa: CASRGRRGITYNEQFF
clone_size: NA; j_call: TRBJ2-2; d_call: NA; v_call: TRBV18; cdr3_nt: TGTGCCAGCTCACCGCCCCCTCCCGGGGAGCTGTTTTTT; cdr3_aa: CASSPPPPGELFF
clone_size: NA; j_call: TRBJ2-5; d_call: NA; v_call: TRBV10-3; cdr3_nt: TGTGCCATCAGTGGGGCAGCGGTCCAAGAGACCCAGTACTTC; cdr3_aa: CAISGAAVQETQYF
clone_size: NA; j_call: TRBJ2-5; d_call: NA; v_call: TRBV28; cdr3_nt: TGTGCCAGCAGTTTTCAGAGAGGTGGGGAGACCCAGTACTTC; cdr3_aa: CASSFQRGGETQYF
clone_size: NA; j_call: TRBJ1-2; d_call: NA; v_call: TRBV5-6; cdr3_nt: TGTGCCAGCAGCTTGCTAGGGACTCAGTCCTTAGTTGGCTACACCTTC; cdr3_aa: CASSLLGTQSLVGYTF
clone_size: NA; j_call: TRBJ1-2; d_call: TRBD1; v_call: TRBV18; cdr3_nt: TGTGCCAGCTCACTTTCCGGGACAGCTAACTATGGCTACACCTTC; cdr3_aa: CASSLSGTANYGYTF
clone_size: NA; j_call: TRBJ2-7; d_call: NA; v_call: TRBV7-2; cdr3_nt: TGTGCCAGCAGCCCCTCCCCAGGGAGCTCCTACGAGCAGTACTTC; cdr3_aa: CASSPSPGSSYEQYF
clone_size: NA; j_call: TRBJ1-1; d_call: NA; v_call: TRBV29-1; cdr3_nt: TGCAGCGTTGAAAGGACAGCAGTTGAAGCTTTCTTT; cdr3_aa: CSVERTAVEAFF
clone_size: NA; j_call: TRBJ1-6; d_call: NA; v_call: TRBV23-1; cdr3_nt: TGCGCCAGCAGTCAAGCGGAGACCAATTCACCCCTCCACTTT; cdr3_aa: CASSQAETNSPLHF
clone_size: NA; j_call: TRBJ2-7; d_call: TRBD1; v_call: TRBV5-4; cdr3_nt: TGTGCCAGCAGCCTCCGGGACAGGGGATTCTACGAGCAGTACTTC; cdr3_aa: CASSLRDRGFYEQYF
clone_size: NA; j_call: TRBJ2-3; d_call: NA; v_call: TRBV7-2; cdr3_nt: TGTGCCAGCAACCTTTACCGACAGGGAGGTGCAGATACGCAGTATTTT; cdr3_aa: CASNLYRQGGADTQYF
clone_size: NA; j_call: TRBJ2-1; d_call: TRBD2; v_call: TRBV9; cdr3_nt: TGTGCCAGCAGCTCCGAAAGCGGGGGGAAGGGGAATGAGCAGTTCTTC; cdr3_aa: CASSSESGGKGNEQFF
clone_size: NA; j_call: TRBJ2-7; d_call: TRBD2; v_call: TRBV7-7; cdr3_nt: TGTGCTAGCAGCCCGACTAGCGGGGGAGGAGGGCAGTACTTC; cdr3_aa: CASSPTSGGGGQYF
clone_size: once; j_call: TRBJ2-7; d_call: TRBD1; v_call: TRBV14; cdr3_nt: TGTGCCAGCAGCCAAGGGACAGGTCTCTACGAGCAGTACTTC; cdr3_aa: CASSQGTGLYEQYF
clone_size: NA; j_call: TRBJ2-6; d_call: NA; v_call: TRBV19; cdr3_nt: TGTGCCAGTAGTCCAGGGCCTGGGGCCAACGTCCTGACTTTC; cdr3_aa: CASSPGPGANVLTF
clone_size: NA; j_call: TRBJ1-2; d_call: TRBD1; v_call: TRBV13; cdr3_nt: TGTGCCAGCAGTCCGGGACAGGGATCCTATGGCTACACCTTC; cdr3_aa: CASSPGQGSYGYTF
clone_size: NA; j_call: TRBJ2-1; d_call: TRBD2; v_call: TRBV6-6; cdr3_nt: TGTGCCAGCAGTACCGAGCGGGAGCAAGACAATGAGCAGTTCTTC; cdr3_aa: CASSTEREQDNEQFF
clone_size: NA; j_call: TRBJ2-1; d_call: TRBD2; v_call: TRBV11-3; cdr3_nt: TGTGCCAGCAGCTTCCGGACTAGCGGAAACAATGAGCAGTTCTTC; cdr3_aa: CASSFRTSGNNEQFF